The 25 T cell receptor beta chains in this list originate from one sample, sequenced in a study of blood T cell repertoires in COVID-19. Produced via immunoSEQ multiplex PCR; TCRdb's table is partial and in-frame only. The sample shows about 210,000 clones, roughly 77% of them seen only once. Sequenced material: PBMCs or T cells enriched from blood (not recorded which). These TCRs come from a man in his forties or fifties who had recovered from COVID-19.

The CDR3 DNA reads TGTGCCAGCAGCGCCAGGGGGCTGGCGGGAAACACCATATATTTT. It is translated as CASSARGLAGNTIYF. The rearrangement joins TRBV3-1 (or the pseudogene TRBV3-2) to TRBJ1-3, with 8 bases matching TRBD1. CDR1 is LGHDT and CDR2 is YNNKEL in the germline V gene (reference sequence). J was trimmed by 4 bases and V by 5 bases; bases with no gene match: 7. The CDR3 is 15 residues long.

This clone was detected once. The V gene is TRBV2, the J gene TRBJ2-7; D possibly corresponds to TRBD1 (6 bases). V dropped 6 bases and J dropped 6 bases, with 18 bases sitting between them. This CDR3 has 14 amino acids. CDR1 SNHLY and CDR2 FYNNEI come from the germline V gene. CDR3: CASRADRELSEQYF. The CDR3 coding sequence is TGTGCCAGCAGGGCGGACAGAGAGCTCTCCGAGCAGTACTTC.

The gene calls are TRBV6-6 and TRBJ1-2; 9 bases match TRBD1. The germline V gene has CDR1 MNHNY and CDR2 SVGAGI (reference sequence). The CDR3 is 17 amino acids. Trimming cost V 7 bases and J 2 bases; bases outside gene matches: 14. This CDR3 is CASTRTGAPWSNYGYTF. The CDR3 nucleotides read TGTGCCAGCACTCGGACAGGGGCTCCGTGGTCGAACTATGGCTACACCTTC.

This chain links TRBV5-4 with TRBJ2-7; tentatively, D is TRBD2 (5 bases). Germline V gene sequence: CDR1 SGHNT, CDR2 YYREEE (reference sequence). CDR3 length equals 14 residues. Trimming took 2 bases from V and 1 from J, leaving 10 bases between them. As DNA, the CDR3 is TGTGCCAGCAGCTTCGGACTCCTATCCTACGAGCAGTACTTC. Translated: CASSFGLLSYEQYF.

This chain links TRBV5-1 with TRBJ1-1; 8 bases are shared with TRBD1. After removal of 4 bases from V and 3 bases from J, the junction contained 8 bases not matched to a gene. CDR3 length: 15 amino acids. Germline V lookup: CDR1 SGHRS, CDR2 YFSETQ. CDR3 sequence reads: CASSAQGAQDTEAFF. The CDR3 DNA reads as TGCGCCAGCAGCGCGCAGGGGGCGCAGGACACTGAAGCTTTCTTT.

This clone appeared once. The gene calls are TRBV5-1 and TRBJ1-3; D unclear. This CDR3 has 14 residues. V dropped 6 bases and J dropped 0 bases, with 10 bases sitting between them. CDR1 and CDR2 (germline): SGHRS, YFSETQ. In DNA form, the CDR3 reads TGCGCCAGCACCGAAGGAGCCTCTGGAAACACCATATATTTT. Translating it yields CASTEGASGNTIYF.

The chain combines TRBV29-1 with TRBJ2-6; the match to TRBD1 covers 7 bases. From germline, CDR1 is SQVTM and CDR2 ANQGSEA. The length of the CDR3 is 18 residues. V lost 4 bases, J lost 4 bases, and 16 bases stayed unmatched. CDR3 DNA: TGCAGCGTTGGCCCTCGACAGGGACCCGTAGGGGGGGCCAACGTCCTGACTTTC. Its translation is CSVGPRQGPVGGANVLTF.

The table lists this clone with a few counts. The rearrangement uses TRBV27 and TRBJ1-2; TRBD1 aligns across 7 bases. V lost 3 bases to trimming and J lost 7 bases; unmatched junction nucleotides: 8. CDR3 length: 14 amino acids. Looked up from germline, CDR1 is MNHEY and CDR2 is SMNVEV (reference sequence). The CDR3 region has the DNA TGTGCCAGCAGTTTTGGAGGGGGCTCTGCTGGCTACACCTTC. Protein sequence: CASSFGGGSAGYTF.

The CDR3 is CASSQAGVGATNEKLFF. CDR3 sequence (DNA): TGCGCCAGCAGCCAAGCAGGGGTGGGGGCAACTAATGAAAAACTGTTTTTT. The chain joins TRBV4-1 to TRBJ1-4; D may be TRBD1 (6 bases). This CDR3 has 17 amino acids. The V end was cut by 1 base, the J end by 0 bases, with 12 bases between. The germline gives CDR1 MGHRA, CDR2 YSYEKL.

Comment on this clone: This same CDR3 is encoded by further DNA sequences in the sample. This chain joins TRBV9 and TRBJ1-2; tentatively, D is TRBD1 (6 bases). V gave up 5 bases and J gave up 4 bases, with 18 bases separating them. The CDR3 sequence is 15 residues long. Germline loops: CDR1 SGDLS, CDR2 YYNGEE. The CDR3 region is CASSHETGRPYGYTF. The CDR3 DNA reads TGTGCCAGCAGTCATGAGACAGGAAGACCCTATGGCTACACCTTC.

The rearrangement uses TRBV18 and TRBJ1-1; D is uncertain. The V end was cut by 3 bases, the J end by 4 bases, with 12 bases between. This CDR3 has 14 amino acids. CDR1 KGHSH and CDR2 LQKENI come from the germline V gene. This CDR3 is CASSPEGGPTEAFF. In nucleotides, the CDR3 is TGTGCCAGCTCACCGGAGGGTGGTCCCACTGAAGCTTTCTTT.

The CDR3 DNA is TGCGCCAGCAGCCGGGGGACCGGGGAGCTGTTTTTT. Encoded protein: CASSRGTGELFF. The rearrangement joins TRBV5-1 to TRBJ2-2; D may be TRBD2 (6 bases). There are 12 residues in the CDR3. The V gene's germline CDR1 is SGHRS and CDR2 YFSETQ. Trimming removed 4 bases at V and 5 bases at J, with 6 bases between.

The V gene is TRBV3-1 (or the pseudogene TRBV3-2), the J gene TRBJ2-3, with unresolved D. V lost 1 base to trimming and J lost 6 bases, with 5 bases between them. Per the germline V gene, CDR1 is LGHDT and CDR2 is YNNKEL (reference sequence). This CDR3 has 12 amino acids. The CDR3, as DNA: TGTGCCAGCAGCCAAGTAGTGGATACGCAGTATTTT. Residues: CASSQVVDTQYF.

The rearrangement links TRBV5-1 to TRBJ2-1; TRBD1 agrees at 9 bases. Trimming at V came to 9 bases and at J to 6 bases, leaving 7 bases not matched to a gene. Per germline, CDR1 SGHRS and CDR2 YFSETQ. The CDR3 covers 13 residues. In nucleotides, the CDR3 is TGCGCCACTTCGGGACAGGGACTCAATGAGCAGTTCTTC. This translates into CATSGQGLNEQFF.

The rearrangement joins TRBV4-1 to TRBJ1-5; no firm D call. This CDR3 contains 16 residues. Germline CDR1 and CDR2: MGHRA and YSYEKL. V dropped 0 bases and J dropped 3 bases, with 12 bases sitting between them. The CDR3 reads CASSQDGREANQPQHF. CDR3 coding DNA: TGCGCCAGCAGCCAAGATGGAAGGGAGGCCAATCAGCCCCAGCATTTT.

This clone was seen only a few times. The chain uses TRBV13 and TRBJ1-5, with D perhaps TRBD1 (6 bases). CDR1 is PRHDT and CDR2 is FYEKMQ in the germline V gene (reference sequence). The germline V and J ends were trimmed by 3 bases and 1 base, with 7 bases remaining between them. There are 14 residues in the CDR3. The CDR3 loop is CASSFQGSNQPQHF. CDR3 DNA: TGTGCCAGCAGCTTTCAGGGGAGCAATCAGCCCCAGCATTTT.

The CDR3 DNA reads as TGTGCCAGCCGTCTAGCGGGGGGACTCAGCGAGCAGTACTTC. Its protein product is CASRLAGGLSEQYF. The chain is built from TRBV18 and TRBJ2-7; 11 nucleotides align to TRBD2. Trimming removed 8 bases from V and 6 bases from J; junction bases left unmatched: 9. Looked up from germline, CDR1 is KGHSH and CDR2 is LQKENI. CDR3 length: 14 amino acids.

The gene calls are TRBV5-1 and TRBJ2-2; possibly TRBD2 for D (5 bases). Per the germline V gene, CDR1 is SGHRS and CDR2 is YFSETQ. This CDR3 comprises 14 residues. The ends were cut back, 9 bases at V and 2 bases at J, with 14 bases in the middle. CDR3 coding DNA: TGCGCCACCGGGGTGACAACCAACACCGGGGAGCTGTTTTTT. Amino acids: CATGVTTNTGELFF.

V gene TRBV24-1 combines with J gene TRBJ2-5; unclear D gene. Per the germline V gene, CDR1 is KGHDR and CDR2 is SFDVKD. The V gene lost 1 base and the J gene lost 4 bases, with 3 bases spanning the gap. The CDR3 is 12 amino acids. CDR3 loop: CATSDFRETQYF. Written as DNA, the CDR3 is TGTGCCACCAGTGATTTCAGAGAGACCCAGTACTTC.

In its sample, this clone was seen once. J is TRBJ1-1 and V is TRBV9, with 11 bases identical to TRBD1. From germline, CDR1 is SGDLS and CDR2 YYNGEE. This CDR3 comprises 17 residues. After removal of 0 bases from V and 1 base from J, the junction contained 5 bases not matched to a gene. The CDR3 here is CASSVGGTGGPNTEAFF. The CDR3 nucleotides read TGTGCCAGCAGCGTAGGTGGGACAGGGGGACCGAACACTGAAGCTTTCTTT.

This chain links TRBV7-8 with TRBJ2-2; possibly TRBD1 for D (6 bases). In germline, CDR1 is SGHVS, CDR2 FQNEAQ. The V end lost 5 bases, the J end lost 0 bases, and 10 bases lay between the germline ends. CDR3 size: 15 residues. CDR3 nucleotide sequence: TGTGCCAGCAGCCGGACAGATACGAACACCGGGGAGCTGTTTTTT. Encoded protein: CASSRTDTNTGELFF.

The CDR3 bases are TGTGCCAGCAGCAGGACAGGTTGGGACACTGAAGCTTTCTTT. Translating it yields CASSRTGWDTEAFF. The rearrangement links TRBV9 to TRBJ1-1; TRBD1 matches at 7 bases. Germline V gene sequence: CDR1 SGDLS, CDR2 YYNGEE. Germline trimming cut 4 bases from V and 3 bases from J; bases unmatched to any gene: 6. This CDR3 has 14 residues.

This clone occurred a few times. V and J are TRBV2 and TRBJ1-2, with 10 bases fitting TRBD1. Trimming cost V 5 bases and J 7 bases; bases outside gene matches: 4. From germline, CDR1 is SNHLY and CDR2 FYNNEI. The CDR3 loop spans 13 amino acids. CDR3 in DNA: TGTGCCAGCAGTTTTGACAGGGGGCCTGGCTACACCTTC. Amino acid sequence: CASSFDRGPGYTF.

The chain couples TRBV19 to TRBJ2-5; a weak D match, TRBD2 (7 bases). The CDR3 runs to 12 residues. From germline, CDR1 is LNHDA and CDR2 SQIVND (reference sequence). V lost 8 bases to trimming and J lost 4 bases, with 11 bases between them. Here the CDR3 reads CASRGAGETQYF. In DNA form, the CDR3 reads TGTGCCAGTCGGGGGGCAGGAGAGACCCAGTACTTC. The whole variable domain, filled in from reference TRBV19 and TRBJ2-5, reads DGGITQSPKYLFRKEGQNVTLSCEQNLNHDAMYWYRQDPGQGLRLIYYSQIVNDFQKGDIAEGYSVSREKKESFPLTVTSAQKNPTAFYLCASRGAGETQYFGPGTRLLVL.

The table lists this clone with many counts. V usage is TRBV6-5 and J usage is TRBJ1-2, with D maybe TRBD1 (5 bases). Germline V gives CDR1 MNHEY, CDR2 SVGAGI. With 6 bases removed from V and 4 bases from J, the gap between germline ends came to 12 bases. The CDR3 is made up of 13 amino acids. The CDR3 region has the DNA TGTGCCAGCAGCCCCGACAGTCTCTATGGCTACACCTTC. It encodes CASSPDSLYGYTF.